This T cell receptor beta chain was identified in a study of cytomegalovirus exposure and HLA in healthy donors. Study outcomes and limitations: Follow-up analysis found HLA locus-dependent TCR association rates, highest for DRB1 and lowest for HLA-C.

This CDR3 contains 18 residues. Per the germline V gene, CDR1 is SEHNR and CDR2 is FQNEAQ (reference sequence). Trimming at V came to 1 base and at J to 2 bases, leaving 10 bases not matched to a gene. This PCR relied on a set of 60 Vbeta primers and 13 Jbeta primers. Sequenced by immunoSEQ multiplex PCR; TCRdb stores in-frame clones only, minus some. Its clone listing holds some 130,000 clones. In regard to this clone: Its target is unknown.

The sequence was collected from a young man in good health and CMV-seronegative. The chain carries TRBV7-9 and TRBJ2-5, with 10 bases aligning to TRBD2. Sequencing input: PBMCs. The CDR3 region has the DNA TGTGCCAGCAGCTTAGGGAGCGGGAGGGCGCTAGGACAAGAGACCCAGTACTTC. Residues: CASSLGSGRALGQETQYF.